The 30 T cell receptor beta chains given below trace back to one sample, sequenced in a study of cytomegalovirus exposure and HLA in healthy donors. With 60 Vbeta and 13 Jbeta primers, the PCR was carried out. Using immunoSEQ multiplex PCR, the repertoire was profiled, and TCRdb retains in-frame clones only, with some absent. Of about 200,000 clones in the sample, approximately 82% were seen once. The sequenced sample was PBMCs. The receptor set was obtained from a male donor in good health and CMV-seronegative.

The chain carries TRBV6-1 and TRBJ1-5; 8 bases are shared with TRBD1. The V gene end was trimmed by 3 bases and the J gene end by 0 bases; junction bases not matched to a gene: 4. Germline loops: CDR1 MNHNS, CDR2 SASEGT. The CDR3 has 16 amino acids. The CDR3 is CASSERTGLSNQPQHF. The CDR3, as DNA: TGTGCCAGCAGTGAGAGGACAGGGCTTAGCAATCAGCCCCAGCATTTT.

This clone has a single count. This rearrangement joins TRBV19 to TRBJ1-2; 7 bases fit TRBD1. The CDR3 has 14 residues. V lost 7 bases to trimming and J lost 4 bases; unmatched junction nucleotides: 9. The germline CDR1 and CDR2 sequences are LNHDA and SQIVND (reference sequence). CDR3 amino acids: CASTPGTASYGYTF. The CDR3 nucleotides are TGTGCCAGTACTCCCGGGACAGCTTCCTATGGCTACACCTTC.

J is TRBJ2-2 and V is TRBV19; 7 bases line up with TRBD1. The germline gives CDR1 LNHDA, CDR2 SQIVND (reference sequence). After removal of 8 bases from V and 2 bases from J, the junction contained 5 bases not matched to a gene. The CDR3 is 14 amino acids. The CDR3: CASLDRANTGELFF. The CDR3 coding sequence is TGTGCCAGTTTAGACAGGGCCAACACCGGGGAGCTGTTTTTT.

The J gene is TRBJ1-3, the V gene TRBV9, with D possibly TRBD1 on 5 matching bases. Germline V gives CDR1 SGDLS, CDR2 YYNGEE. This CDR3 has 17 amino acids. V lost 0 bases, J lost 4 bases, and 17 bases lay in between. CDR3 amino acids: CASSVGSIGAGGNTIYF. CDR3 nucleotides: TGTGCCAGCAGCGTAGGATCAATAGGGGCGGGAGGAAACACCATATATTTT.

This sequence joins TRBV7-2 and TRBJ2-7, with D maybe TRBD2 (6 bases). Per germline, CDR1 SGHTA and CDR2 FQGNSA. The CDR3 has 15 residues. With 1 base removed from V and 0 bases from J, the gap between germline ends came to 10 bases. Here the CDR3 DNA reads TGTGCCAGCAGCTTAGGAGGGACTCGCTCCTACGAGCAGTACTTC. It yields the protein CASSLGGTRSYEQYF.

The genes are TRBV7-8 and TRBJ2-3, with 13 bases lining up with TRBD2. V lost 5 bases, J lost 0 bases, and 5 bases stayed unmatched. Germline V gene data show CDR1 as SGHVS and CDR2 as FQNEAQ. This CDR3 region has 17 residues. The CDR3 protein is CASSARTSGRSTDTQYF. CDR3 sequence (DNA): TGTGCCAGCAGCGCAAGGACTAGCGGGAGAAGCACAGATACGCAGTATTTT.

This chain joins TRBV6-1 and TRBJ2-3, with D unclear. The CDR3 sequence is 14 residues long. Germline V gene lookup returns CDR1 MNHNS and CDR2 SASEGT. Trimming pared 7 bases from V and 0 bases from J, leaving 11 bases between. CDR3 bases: TGTGCCAGCAAAGGCGGCTTAAGCACAGATACGCAGTATTTT. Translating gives CASKGGLSTDTQYF.

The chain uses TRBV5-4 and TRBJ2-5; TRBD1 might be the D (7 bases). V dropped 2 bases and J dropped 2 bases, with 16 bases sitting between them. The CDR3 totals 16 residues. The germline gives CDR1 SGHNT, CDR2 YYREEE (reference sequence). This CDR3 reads CASSFHAGQTQETQYF. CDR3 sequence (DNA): TGTGCCAGCAGCTTCCACGCGGGACAGACTCAAGAGACCCAGTACTTC.

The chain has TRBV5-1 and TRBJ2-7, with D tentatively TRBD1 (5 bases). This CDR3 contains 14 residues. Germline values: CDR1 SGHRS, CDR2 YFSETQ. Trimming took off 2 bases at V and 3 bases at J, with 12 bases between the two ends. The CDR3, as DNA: TGCGCCAGCAGCTTCAGCCAGGGTCGCTACGAGCAGTACTTC. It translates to CASSFSQGRYEQYF.

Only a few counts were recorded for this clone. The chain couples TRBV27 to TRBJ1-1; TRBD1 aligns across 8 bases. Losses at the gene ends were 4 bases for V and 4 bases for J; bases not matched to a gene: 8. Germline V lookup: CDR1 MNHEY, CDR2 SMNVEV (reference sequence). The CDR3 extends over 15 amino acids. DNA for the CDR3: TGTGCCAGCAGTTCTCCCGGACAGGGAGTCACTGAAGCTTTCTTT. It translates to CASSSPGQGVTEAFF.

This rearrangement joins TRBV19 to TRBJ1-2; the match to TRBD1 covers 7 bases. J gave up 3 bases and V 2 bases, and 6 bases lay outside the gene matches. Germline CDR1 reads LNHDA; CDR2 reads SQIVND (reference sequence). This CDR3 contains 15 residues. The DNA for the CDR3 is TGTGCCAGTAGTATATCCGGGACAGTTTACTATGGCTACACCTTC. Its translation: CASSISGTVYYGYTF. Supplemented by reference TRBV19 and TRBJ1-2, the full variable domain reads DGGITQSPKYLFRKEGQNVTLSCEQNLNHDAMYWYRQDPGQGLRLIYYSQIVNDFQKGDIAEGYSVSREKKESFPLTVTSAQKNPTAFYLCASSISGTVYYGYTFGSGTRLTVV.

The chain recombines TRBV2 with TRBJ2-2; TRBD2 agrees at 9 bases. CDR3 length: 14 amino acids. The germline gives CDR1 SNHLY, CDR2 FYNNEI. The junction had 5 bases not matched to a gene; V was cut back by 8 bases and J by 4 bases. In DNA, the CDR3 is TGTGCCAGCTGCGGGAGGGCGGGCACCGGGGAGCTGTTTTTT. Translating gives CASCGRAGTGELFF. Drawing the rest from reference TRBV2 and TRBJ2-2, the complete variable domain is EPEVTQTPSHQVTQMGQEVILRCVPISNHLYFYWYRQILGQKVEFLVSFYNNEISEKSEIFDDQFSVERPDGSNFTLKIRSTKLEDSAMYFCASCGRAGTGELFFGEGSRLTVL.

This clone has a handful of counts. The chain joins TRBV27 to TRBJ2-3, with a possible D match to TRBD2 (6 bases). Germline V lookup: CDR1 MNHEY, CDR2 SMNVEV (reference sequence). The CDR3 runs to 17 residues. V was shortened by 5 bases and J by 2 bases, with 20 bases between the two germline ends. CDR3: CASSQWGWERATDTQYF. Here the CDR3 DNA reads TGTGCCAGCAGTCAGTGGGGGTGGGAGCGGGCCACAGATACGCAGTATTTT.

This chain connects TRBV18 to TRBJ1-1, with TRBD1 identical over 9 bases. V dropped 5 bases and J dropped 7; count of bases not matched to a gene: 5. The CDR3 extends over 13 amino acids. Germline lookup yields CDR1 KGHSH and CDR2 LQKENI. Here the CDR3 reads CASSWDRDGEAFF. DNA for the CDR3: TGTGCCAGCTCATGGGACAGGGACGGTGAAGCTTTCTTT.

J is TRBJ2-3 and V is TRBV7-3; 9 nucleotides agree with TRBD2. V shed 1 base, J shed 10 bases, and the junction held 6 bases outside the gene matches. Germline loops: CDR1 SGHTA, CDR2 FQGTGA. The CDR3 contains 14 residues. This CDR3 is CASSLIAREGAQYF. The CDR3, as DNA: TGTGCCAGCAGCTTAATCGCGCGGGAGGGCGCGCAGTATTTT.

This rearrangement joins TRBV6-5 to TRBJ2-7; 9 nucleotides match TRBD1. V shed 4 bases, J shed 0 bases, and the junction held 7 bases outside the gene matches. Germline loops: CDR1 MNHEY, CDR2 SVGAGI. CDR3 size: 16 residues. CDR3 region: CASSSAWTGVSYEQYF. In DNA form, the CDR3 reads TGTGCCAGCAGTTCCGCCTGGACAGGGGTCTCCTACGAGCAGTACTTC.

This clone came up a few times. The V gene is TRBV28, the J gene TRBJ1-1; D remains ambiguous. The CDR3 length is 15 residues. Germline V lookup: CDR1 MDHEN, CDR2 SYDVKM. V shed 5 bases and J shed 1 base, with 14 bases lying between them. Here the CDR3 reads CASSIRTGANTEAFF. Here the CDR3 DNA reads TGTGCCAGCAGTATTCGAACCGGAGCGAACACTGAAGCTTTCTTT.

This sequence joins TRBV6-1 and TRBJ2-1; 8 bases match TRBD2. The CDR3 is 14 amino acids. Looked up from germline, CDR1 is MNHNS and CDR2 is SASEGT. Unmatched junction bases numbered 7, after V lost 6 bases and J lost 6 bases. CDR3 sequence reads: CASRGLGYVNEQFF. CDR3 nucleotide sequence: TGTGCCAGCAGGGGACTAGGTTACGTCAATGAGCAGTTCTTC.

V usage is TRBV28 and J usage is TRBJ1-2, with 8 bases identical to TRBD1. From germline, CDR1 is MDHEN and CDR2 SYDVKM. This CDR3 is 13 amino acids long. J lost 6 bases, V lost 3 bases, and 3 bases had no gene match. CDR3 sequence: CASSFYRGNGYTF. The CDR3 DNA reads TGTGCCAGCAGTTTTTACAGGGGGAATGGCTACACCTTC.

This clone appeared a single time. CDR3 sequence: CASSLDRGGLSYEQYF. In DNA, the CDR3 is TGTGCCAGCAGCTTAGATAGGGGGGGCCTGTCCTACGAGCAGTACTTC. The J gene is TRBJ2-7, the V gene TRBV7-3; perhaps TRBD2 as D (7 bases). V dropped 2 bases and J dropped 1 base, with 15 bases sitting between them. Germline CDR1 reads SGHTA; CDR2 reads FQGTGA. The CDR3 is 16 amino acids. The full variable domain, with the rest looked up from reference TRBV7-3 and TRBJ2-7, is GAGVSQTPSNKVTEKGKYVELRCDPISGHTALYWYRQSLGQGPEFLIYFQGTGAADDSGLPNDRFFAVRPEGSVSTLKIQRTERGDSAVYLCASSLDRGGLSYEQYFGPGTRLTVT.

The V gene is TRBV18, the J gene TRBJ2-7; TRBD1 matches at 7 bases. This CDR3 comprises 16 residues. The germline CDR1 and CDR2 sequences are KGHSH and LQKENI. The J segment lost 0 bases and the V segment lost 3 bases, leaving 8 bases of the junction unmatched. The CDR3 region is CASSPKQGLSSYEQYF. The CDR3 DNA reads TGTGCCAGCTCACCTAAACAGGGGCTAAGCTCCTACGAGCAGTACTTC.

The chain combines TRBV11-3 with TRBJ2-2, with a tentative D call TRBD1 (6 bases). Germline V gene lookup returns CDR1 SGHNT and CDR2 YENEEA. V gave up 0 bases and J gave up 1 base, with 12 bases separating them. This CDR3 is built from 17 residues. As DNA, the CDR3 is TGTGCCAGCAGCTTAGATCTGCAGGGGCGGAACACCGGGGAGCTGTTTTTT. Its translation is CASSLDLQGRNTGELFF.

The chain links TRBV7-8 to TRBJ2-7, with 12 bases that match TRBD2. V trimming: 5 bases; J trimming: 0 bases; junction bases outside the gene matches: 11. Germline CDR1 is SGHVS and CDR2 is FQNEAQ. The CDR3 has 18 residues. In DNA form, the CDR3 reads TGTGCCAGCAGCGCCGGCGCACTAGCGGGAGGTGCCTCCTACGAGCAGTACTTC. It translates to CASSAGALAGGASYEQYF.

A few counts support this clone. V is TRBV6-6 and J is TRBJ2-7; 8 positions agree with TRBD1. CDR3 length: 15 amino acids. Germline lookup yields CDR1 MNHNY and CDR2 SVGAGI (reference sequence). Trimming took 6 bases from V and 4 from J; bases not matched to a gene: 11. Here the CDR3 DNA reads TGTGCCAGCAGCTCTAGCCCGACAGGGGCGTACGAGCAGTACTTC. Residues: CASSSSPTGAYEQYF.

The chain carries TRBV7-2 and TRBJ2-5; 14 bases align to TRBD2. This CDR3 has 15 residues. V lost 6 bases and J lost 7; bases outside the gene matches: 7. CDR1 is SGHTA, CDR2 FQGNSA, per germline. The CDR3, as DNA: TGTGCCAGCAGGACTAGCGGGAGGGCCCTGGGGACCCAGTACTTC. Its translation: CASRTSGRALGTQYF. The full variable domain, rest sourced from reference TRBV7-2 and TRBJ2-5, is GAGVSQSPSNKVTEKGKDVELRCDPISGHTALYWYRQSLGQGLEFLIYFQGNSAPDKSGLPSDRFSAERTGGSVSTLTIQRTQQEDSAVYLCASRTSGRALGTQYFGPGTRLLVL.

In DNA, the CDR3 is TGTGCCAGCAGCCAGGGGGCAGGGAAGGGGTTTGAGACCCAGTACTTC. This codes for CASSQGAGKGFETQYF. The chain couples TRBV27 to TRBJ2-5; TRBD1 aligns across 8 bases. This CDR3 region has 16 residues. The junction had 14 bases not matched to a gene; V was cut back by 6 bases and J by 5 bases. Per germline, CDR1 MNHEY and CDR2 SMNVEV (reference sequence).

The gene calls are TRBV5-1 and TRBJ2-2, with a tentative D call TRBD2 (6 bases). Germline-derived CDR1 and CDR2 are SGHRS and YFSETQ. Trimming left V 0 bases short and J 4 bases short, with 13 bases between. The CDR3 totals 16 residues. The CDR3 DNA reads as TGCGCCAGCAGCTTGGAGCCTAGCGCTGGCACCGGGGAGCTGTTTTTT. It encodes CASSLEPSAGTGELFF.

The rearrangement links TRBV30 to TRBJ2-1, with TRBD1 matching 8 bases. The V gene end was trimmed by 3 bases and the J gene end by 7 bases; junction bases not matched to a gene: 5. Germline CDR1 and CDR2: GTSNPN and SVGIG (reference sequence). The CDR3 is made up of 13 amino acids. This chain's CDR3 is CAWSRGLFNEQFF. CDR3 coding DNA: TGTGCCTGGAGCAGGGGGCTATTTAATGAGCAGTTCTTC.

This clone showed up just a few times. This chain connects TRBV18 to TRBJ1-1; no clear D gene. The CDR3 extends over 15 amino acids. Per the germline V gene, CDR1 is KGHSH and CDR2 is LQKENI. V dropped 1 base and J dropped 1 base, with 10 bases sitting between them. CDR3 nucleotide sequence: TGTGCCAGCTCACCACACCCAGCGGAGAACACTGAAGCTTTCTTT. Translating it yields CASSPHPAENTEAFF.

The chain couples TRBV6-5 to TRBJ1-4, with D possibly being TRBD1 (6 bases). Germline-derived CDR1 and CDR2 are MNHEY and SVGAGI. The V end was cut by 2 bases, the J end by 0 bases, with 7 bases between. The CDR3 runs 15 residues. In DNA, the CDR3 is TGTGCCAGCAGTTACGGGACATCAACTAATGAAAAACTGTTTTTT. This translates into CASSYGTSTNEKLFF.